Following are 24 T cell receptor beta chains from one sample sequenced in a study of shared clonotypes between healthy human individuals. The data were produced by immunoSEQ multiplex PCR, yet TCRdb's version contains in-frame clones alone and is incomplete. The sample yields hundreds of thousands of clones, over 90% seen once. Naive CD8 cells were CD45RO-negative, positively selected for CCR7, excluding terminally differentiated effector memory CD45RA+ cells. Sequencing used naive CD8+ T cells sorted from blood. These receptors originate from a young man in good health.

This clone has only one observation. The chain links TRBV10-3 to TRBJ2-7; 7 positions match TRBD1. This CDR3 spans 13 amino acids. Germline-derived CDR1 and CDR2 are ENHRY and SYGVKD. The trim removed 3 bases at V and 4 bases at J, leaving 3 bases unmatched. CDR3 amino acids: CAISEIQGYEQYF. CDR3 DNA sequence: TGTGCCATCAGTGAAATACAGGGGTACGAGCAGTACTTC.

This clone was counted once. The chain has TRBV9 and TRBJ2-1; TRBD2 is a possible D gene (6 bases). Germline values: CDR1 SGDLS, CDR2 YYNGEE. The CDR3 contains 16 residues. V lost 0 bases and J 3 bases, leaving 13 bases between the germline ends. This CDR3 is CASSVVRTGSYNEQFF. CDR3 sequence (DNA): TGTGCCAGCAGCGTAGTCAGGACCGGGAGCTACAATGAGCAGTTCTTC.

V usage is TRBV19 and J usage is TRBJ1-3; D ambiguous. The CDR3 is made up of 14 amino acids. The V gene lost 3 bases and the J gene lost 3 bases, with 9 bases spanning the gap. The germline CDR1 and CDR2 sequences are LNHDA and SQIVND (reference sequence). The CDR3 protein is CASSMGGSGNTIYF. The CDR3 DNA is TGTGCCAGTAGTATGGGAGGAAGTGGAAACACCATATATTTT.

As regards this clone: At the DNA level, this CDR3 is encoded by other sequences in the same sample as well. This chain links TRBV18 with TRBJ2-7; 8 nucleotides line up with TRBD2. Germline trimming cut 4 bases from V and 4 bases from J; bases unmatched to any gene: 3. The CDR3 sequence is 13 residues long. In germline, CDR1 is KGHSH, CDR2 LQKENI. The CDR3 sequence: CASSRAGAYEQYF. The CDR3 coding sequence is TGTGCCAGCTCACGAGCGGGAGCTTACGAGCAGTACTTC.

The chain links TRBV27 to TRBJ2-7; tentatively, D is TRBD1 (6 bases). CDR1 is MNHEY, CDR2 SMNVEV, per germline (reference sequence). The V end lost 4 bases, the J end lost 3 bases, and 13 bases lay between the germline ends. This CDR3 is built from 14 residues. As DNA, the CDR3 is TGTGCCAGCAGTTACTCCCACAGGGTCTACGAGCAGTACTTC. Translated, it gives CASSYSHRVYEQYF.

The chain joins TRBV5-1 to TRBJ1-1; 7 positions match TRBD1. The length of the CDR3 is 15 residues. The trim removed 4 bases at V and 7 bases at J, leaving 13 bases unmatched. The germline gives CDR1 SGHRS, CDR2 YFSETQ. The CDR3 nucleotides read TGCGCCAGCAGCGGGTGGGACAGCGGGAACCTTGAAGCTTTCTTT. Translation: CASSGWDSGNLEAFF.

J is TRBJ2-6 and V is TRBV4-2, with 9 bases matching TRBD1. J gave up 0 bases and V 0 bases, and 3 bases lay outside the gene matches. The CDR3 runs 18 residues. Germline CDR1 is LGHNA and CDR2 is YNFKEQ. The CDR3 nucleotides are TGTGCCAGCAGCCAAGAGGGACAGGGAAGCTCTGGGGCCAACGTCCTGACTTTC. Protein: CASSQEGQGSSGANVLTF.

The genes are TRBV7-9 and TRBJ2-1; 11 nucleotides align to TRBD2. V lost 5 bases and J lost 5; bases outside the gene matches: 8. The CDR3 sequence is 16 residues long. CDR1 SEHNR and CDR2 FQNEAQ come from the germline V gene (reference sequence). CDR3 protein: CASSTSLAGVDNEQFF. The CDR3 region has the DNA TGTGCCAGCAGCACCTCACTAGCGGGGGTCGACAATGAGCAGTTCTTC.

The chain uses TRBV11-2 and TRBJ2-7, with TRBD1 identical over 8 bases. In germline, CDR1 is SGHAT, CDR2 FQNNGV. The V segment lost 1 base and the J segment 0 bases; nucleotides outside the gene matches: 2. The CDR3 spans 15 residues. In nucleotides, the CDR3 is TGTGCCAGCAGCTTAGGGACAGGGAACTCCTACGAGCAGTACTTC. It codes for CASSLGTGNSYEQYF.

The chain is built from TRBV28 and TRBJ1-1, with a weak D call TRBD1 (5 bases). This CDR3 comprises 15 residues. The V and J ends lost 3 bases and 6 bases respectively, with 17 bases between them. Germline V gene data show CDR1 as MDHEN and CDR2 as SYDVKM. The CDR3 coding sequence is TGTGCCAGCAGTTTTGACAGTGGATCGGGTGCTGAAGCTTTCTTT. Protein: CASSFDSGSGAEAFF.

The chain recombines TRBV11-2 with TRBJ2-1, with no clear D. The V end lost 4 bases, the J end lost 7 bases, and 14 bases lay between the germline ends. The CDR3 loop spans 14 amino acids. Looked up from germline, CDR1 is SGHAT and CDR2 is FQNNGV. The CDR3: CASSSPIERNEQFF. The CDR3 bases are TGTGCCAGCAGCTCCCCTATCGAGAGAAATGAGCAGTTCTTC.

The V call is TRBV2, the J call TRBJ2-7; D is possibly TRBD2 (5 bases). Germline CDR1 SNHLY, CDR2 FYNNEI. Trimming pared 6 bases from V and 3 bases from J, leaving 18 bases between. The length of the CDR3 is 15 residues. CDR3 sequence: CASRPQRTAYYEQYF. As DNA, the CDR3 is TGTGCCAGCAGACCTCAGCGGACTGCTTACTACGAGCAGTACTTC.

DNA for the CDR3: TGTGCCAGTAGTATAGTTACGTTGGACATTCAGTACTTC. This sequence encodes CASSIVTLDIQYF. J is TRBJ2-4 and V is TRBV19; D is unclear. The CDR3 runs 13 residues. Germline V gene sequence: CDR1 LNHDA, CDR2 SQIVND (reference sequence). V was clipped by 1 base and J by 8 bases, with 9 bases between them.

The chain couples TRBV6-5 to TRBJ2-1; 7 bases are a match to TRBD1. With V trimmed by 5 bases and J by 8 bases, 6 bases remained unmatched. The germline gives CDR1 MNHEY, CDR2 SVGAGI. The CDR3 is 13 amino acids. The chain's CDR3 is CASSLTGSHEQFF. The CDR3 region has the DNA TGTGCCAGCAGTCTGACAGGGTCTCATGAGCAGTTCTTC.

This clone was seen only a few times. The chain uses TRBV7-9 and TRBJ1-2; TRBD1 is a possible D gene (5 bases). The germline CDR1 and CDR2 sequences are SEHNR and FQNEAQ (reference sequence). This CDR3 is built from 15 residues. Between the trimmed V and J ends, which lost 4 bases and 3 bases, there was a span of 15 bases. DNA for the CDR3: TGTGCCAGCAGCTGGGCAGAGGGGAGCGACTATGGCTACACCTTC. The encoded protein is CASSWAEGSDYGYTF. Full variable domain (missing parts from reference TRBV7-9 and TRBJ1-2): DTGVSQNPRHKITKRGQNVTFRCDPISEHNRLYWYRQTLGQGPEFLTYFQNEAQLEKSRLLSDRFSAERPKGSFSTLEIQRTEQGDSAMYLCASSWAEGSDYGYTFGSGTRLTVV.

The chain carries TRBV9 and TRBJ2-7; maybe TRBD2 (5 bases). This CDR3 is 14 amino acids long. The V gene's germline CDR1 is SGDLS and CDR2 YYNGEE. V lost 0 bases to trimming and J lost 2 bases, with 9 bases between them. The CDR3 bases are TGTGCCAGCAGCGTAGGGCGGGCACCCTACGAGCAGTACTTC. Residues: CASSVGRAPYEQYF.

V is TRBV7-2 and J is TRBJ2-2; either TRBD1 or TRBD2 may supply D (5 bases each). Germline lookup yields CDR1 SGHTA and CDR2 FQGNSA. This CDR3 has 14 residues. Trimming cost V 5 bases and J 7 bases, with 14 bases left between them. CDR3 in DNA: TGTGCCAGCAGCACCAACCTGGGGGTCGGGGAGCTGTTTTTT. Residues: CASSTNLGVGELFF.

This sequence joins TRBV4-1 and TRBJ1-1, with unresolved D. The ends were cut back, 1 base at V and 0 bases at J, with 6 bases in the middle. This CDR3 has 14 residues. CDR1 and CDR2 (germline): MGHRA, YSYEKL. This CDR3 reads CASSQVVVNTEAFF. In nucleotides, the CDR3 is TGCGCCAGCAGCCAAGTGGTAGTGAACACTGAAGCTTTCTTT.

The rearrangement uses TRBV15 and TRBJ1-1; D perhaps matches TRBD1 (6 bases). V gave up 0 bases and J gave up 8 bases, with 13 bases separating them. This CDR3 has 14 residues. Germline CDR1 LNHNV, CDR2 YYDKDF (reference sequence). The CDR3 spells CATSRDFGGLEAFF. For the CDR3, the DNA is TGTGCCACCAGCAGAGATTTCGGGGGCCTAGAAGCTTTCTTT. Using reference TRBV15 and TRBJ1-1 for the parts outside the CDR3, the full variable domain is DAMVIQNPRYQVTQFGKPVTLSCSQTLNHNVMYWYQQKSSQAPKLLFHYYDKDFNNEADTPDNFQSRRPNTSFCFLDIRSPGLGDTAMYLCATSRDFGGLEAFFGQGTRLTVV.

The chain carries TRBV11-2 and TRBJ2-5; D is unresolved. Trimming removed 5 bases at V and 5 bases at J, with 18 bases between. The length of the CDR3 is 15 residues. CDR1 is SGHAT and CDR2 is FQNNGV in the germline V gene. The CDR3 sequence is CASSPRQRLRETQYF. The CDR3 region has the DNA TGTGCCAGCAGCCCGAGGCAACGGTTAAGGGAGACCCAGTACTTC.

The rearrangement links TRBV27 to TRBJ2-1; D is perhaps TRBD1 (5 bases). The CDR3 is 15 amino acids. V dropped 1 base and J dropped 1 base, with 8 bases sitting between them. Germline loops: CDR1 MNHEY, CDR2 SMNVEV (reference sequence). In DNA form, the CDR3 reads TGTGCCAGCAGTTTATTAAGGGGTTCCTACAATGAGCAGTTCTTC. Protein sequence: CASSLLRGSYNEQFF.

This clone occurred a few times. CDR3 bases: TGTGCCAGCAGCCCGATGGTTAGCAATCAGCCCCAGCATTTT. Residues: CASSPMVSNQPQHF. The gene calls are TRBV28 and TRBJ1-5; unclear D gene. Germline V gives CDR1 MDHEN, CDR2 SYDVKM. Between the trimmed V and J ends, which lost 6 bases and 0 bases, there was a span of 9 bases. The CDR3 has 14 residues. Supplemented by reference TRBV28 and TRBJ1-5, the full variable domain reads DVKVTQSSRYLVKRTGEKVFLECVQDMDHENMFWYRQDPGLGLRLIYFSYDVKMKEKGDIPEGYSVSREKKERFSLILESASTNQTSMYLCASSPMVSNQPQHFGDGTRLSIL.

This rearrangement joins TRBV28 to TRBJ2-1, with 9 bases identical to TRBD2. Germline CDR1 MDHEN, CDR2 SYDVKM. This CDR3 spans 14 amino acids. Germline trimming cut 7 bases from V and 4 bases from J; bases unmatched to any gene: 5. This CDR3 is CASTGTSIYNEQFF. The CDR3 DNA reads TGTGCCAGCACCGGGACTAGCATATACAATGAGCAGTTCTTC. The full variable domain, in which reference TRBV28 and TRBJ2-1 provide the parts outside the CDR3, is DVKVTQSSRYLVKRTGEKVFLECVQDMDHENMFWYRQDPGLGLRLIYFSYDVKMKEKGDIPEGYSVSREKKERFSLILESASTNQTSMYLCASTGTSIYNEQFFGPGTRLTVL.

This clone has only one observation. The rearrangement uses TRBV6-1 and TRBJ2-5; 7 bases are a match to TRBD2. This CDR3 is 13 amino acids long. The V and J ends lost 8 bases and 1 base, in that order; junction bases with no gene match: 4. Germline assignment: CDR1 MNHNS and CDR2 SASEGT. The CDR3 region is CASSGLFQETQYF. The CDR3, as DNA: TGTGCCAGCTCGGGACTATTCCAAGAGACCCAGTACTTC.